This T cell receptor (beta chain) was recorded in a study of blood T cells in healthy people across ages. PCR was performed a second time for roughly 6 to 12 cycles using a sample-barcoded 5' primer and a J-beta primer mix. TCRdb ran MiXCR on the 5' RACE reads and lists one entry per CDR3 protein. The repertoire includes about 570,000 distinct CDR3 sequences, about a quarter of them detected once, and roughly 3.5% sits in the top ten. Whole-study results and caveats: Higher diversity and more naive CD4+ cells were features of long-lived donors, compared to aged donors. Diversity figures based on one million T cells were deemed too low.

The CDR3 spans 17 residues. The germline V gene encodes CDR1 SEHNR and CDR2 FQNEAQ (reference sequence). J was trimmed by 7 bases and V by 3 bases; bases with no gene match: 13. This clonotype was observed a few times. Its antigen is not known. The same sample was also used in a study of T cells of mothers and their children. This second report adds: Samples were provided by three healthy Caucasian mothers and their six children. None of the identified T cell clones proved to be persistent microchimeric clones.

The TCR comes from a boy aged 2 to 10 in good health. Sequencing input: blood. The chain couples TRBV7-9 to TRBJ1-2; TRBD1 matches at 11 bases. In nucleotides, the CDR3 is TGTGCCAGCAGCTTGAGAGGACAGGGGGCAGGACTAACTGGCTACACCTTC. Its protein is CASSLRGQGAGLTGYTF.